A single sample is the source of the 26 T cell receptor beta chains below, sequenced in a study of identical twins. TCRdb re-called the 5' RACE reads through MiXCR, storing one row per CDR3 protein. Of around 240,000 distinct CDR3 sequences listed, approximately 7% are singletons. The same sample was also studied in work on yellow fever vaccine responses in identical twins.

The sample was memory (CD45RO+) T cells sorted from blood. The receptor set was obtained from a woman aged 18-29 years in good health.

This clonotype has more than one count but fewer than ten. The V and J genes are TRBV7-2 and TRBJ2-2; D is uncertain. The CDR3 consists of 13 residues. Germline-derived CDR1 and CDR2 are SGHTA and FQGNSA. Trimming cost V 8 bases and J 0 bases, with 7 bases left between them. Written as DNA, the CDR3 is TGTGCCAGCTCTGTATCGAACACCGGGGAGCTGTTTTTT. As protein: CASSVSNTGELFF.

The CDR3 here is CSVVAGLGDTQYF. The CDR3 DNA reads as TGCAGTGTAGTAGCGGGACTCGGGGATACGCAGTATTTT. V usage is TRBV20-1 and J usage is TRBJ2-3; 8 bases map to TRBD2. J was trimmed by 6 bases and V by 7 bases; bases with no gene match: 9. Looked up from germline, CDR1 is DFQATT and CDR2 is SNEGSKA (reference sequence). The CDR3 length is 13 residues.

The chain has TRBV7-9 and TRBJ2-3, with D possibly being TRBD1 (5 bases). This CDR3 comprises 15 residues. Germline V lookup: CDR1 SEHNR, CDR2 FQNEAQ (reference sequence). Trimming pared 4 bases from V and 5 bases from J, leaving 16 bases between. The CDR3 protein is CASSSGQGPKDTQYF. CDR3 DNA sequence: TGTGCCAGCAGCTCAGGTCAGGGTCCGAAAGATACGCAGTATTTT.

This clonotype was found many times. The V call is TRBV10-3, the J call TRBJ2-1, with D possibly called TRBD1 or TRBD2 (5 bases each). The CDR3 spans 18 residues. Trimming removed 2 bases from V and 2 bases from J, with 19 bases in between. In germline, CDR1 is ENHRY, CDR2 SYGVKD. CDR3 DNA sequence: TGTGCCATCAGTGAGACGGATGCCGGGACCAGTACCTACAATGAGCAGTTCTTC. Its translation is CAISETDAGTSTYNEQFF.

This clonotype was seen a few times. V is TRBV12-3 or TRBV12-4 and J is TRBJ2-3, with TRBD2 identical over 10 bases. With V trimmed by 5 bases and J by 6 bases, 8 bases remained unmatched. This CDR3 has 15 residues. CDR3 region: CASSRDRGLADTQYF. As DNA, the CDR3 is TGTGCCAGCAGTAGAGACAGGGGACTAGCGGATACGCAGTATTTT.

The J gene is TRBJ2-7, the V gene TRBV5-1, with 7 bases lining up with TRBD1. CDR1 is SGHRS and CDR2 is YFSETQ in the germline V gene. Trimming at V came to 4 bases and at J to 1 base, leaving 8 bases not matched to a gene. The CDR3 consists of 15 residues. CDR3 sequence: CASSPRQGRSYEQYF. CDR3 sequence (DNA): TGCGCCAGCAGCCCAAGACAGGGACGGTCCTACGAGCAGTACTTC.

This clonotype was seen many times. The rearrangement links TRBV7-8 to TRBJ2-2, with a possible D match to TRBD2 (6 bases). Trimming left V 7 bases short and J 7 bases short, with 16 bases between. Germline-derived CDR1 and CDR2 are SGHVS and FQNEAQ. CDR3 length: 14 amino acids. The DNA of the CDR3 is TGTGCCAGCATCCCGGGACTCCCTGACGGGGAGCTGTTTTTT. It specifies CASIPGLPDGELFF.

This clonotype showed up just a few times. The gene calls are TRBV10-3 and TRBJ2-5, with TRBD2 identical over 13 bases. This CDR3 is built from 16 residues. J lost 3 bases, V lost 6 bases, and 7 bases had no gene match. Germline lookup yields CDR1 ENHRY and CDR2 SYGVKD. The CDR3 loop reads CAISDAGLAGKETQYF. For the CDR3, the DNA is TGTGCCATCAGCGATGCGGGACTAGCGGGAAAAGAGACCCAGTACTTC.

This clonotype showed up many times. The rearrangement joins TRBV2 to TRBJ2-1, with 10 bases matching TRBD2. Germline assignment: CDR1 SNHLY and CDR2 FYNNEI. The CDR3 contains 16 residues. V lost 2 bases, J lost 6 bases, and 7 bases stayed unmatched. CDR3 bases: TGTGCCAGCAGTGAAAGGGCTAGCGGGGGTGTCAATGAGCAGTTCTTC. This codes for CASSERASGGVNEQFF.

This clonotype was picked up a small number of times. The genes are TRBV5-1 and TRBJ2-1; 12 bases are a match to TRBD2. V shed 4 bases, J shed 8 bases, and the junction held 10 bases outside the gene matches. The CDR3 covers 16 residues. Germline loops: CDR1 SGHRS, CDR2 YFSETQ. CDR3 region: CASSPPLAGGPDEQFF. Here the CDR3 DNA reads TGCGCCAGCAGCCCGCCCCTAGCGGGGGGGCCGGATGAGCAGTTCTTC.

At least ten counts were recorded for this clonotype. The chain combines TRBV2 with TRBJ1-1, with D possibly TRBD1 on 5 matching bases. This CDR3 has 13 amino acids. Trimming removed 9 bases at V and 0 bases at J, with 11 bases between. Germline CDR1 reads SNHLY; CDR2 reads FYNNEI. The DNA for the CDR3 is TGTGCCAGTCGGACATATATGAACACTGAAGCTTTCTTT. Translation gives CASRTYMNTEAFF.

This clonotype has at least ten counts. The rearrangement links TRBV6-5 to TRBJ1-3, with TRBD1 as a possible D gene (5 bases). Trimming cost V 4 bases and J 7 bases, with 14 bases left between them. The length of the CDR3 is 14 residues. CDR1 and CDR2 (germline): MNHEY, SVGAGI. The CDR3 sequence is CASSWGRVANTIYF. The CDR3 bases are TGTGCCAGCAGTTGGGGCAGGGTGGCGAACACCATATATTTT.

This clonotype turned up a few times. The J gene is TRBJ1-2, the V gene TRBV13, with D tentatively TRBD1 (6 bases). V gave up 6 bases and J gave up 4 bases, with 15 bases separating them. Germline CDR1 is PRHDT and CDR2 is FYEKMQ (reference sequence). The CDR3 loop spans 14 amino acids. The CDR3: CASREQGLGYGYTF. The CDR3 region has the DNA TGTGCCAGCAGGGAACAGGGTCTTGGCTATGGCTACACCTTC.

This clonotype was recorded at least ten times. The rearrangement joins TRBV12-3 or TRBV12-4 to TRBJ1-6, with D possibly matching TRBD1 (6 bases). The V gene lost 3 bases and the J gene lost 7 bases, with 10 bases spanning the gap. CDR3 length: 14 residues. CDR3 nucleotides: TGTGCCAGCAGTTTGACAGGACGGAATTCACCCCTCCACTTT. Translated: CASSLTGRNSPLHF.

This clonotype was detected ten times or more. The chain has TRBV3-1 and TRBJ2-2; a weak D match, TRBD2 (6 bases). V was trimmed by 4 bases and J by 4 bases, leaving 13 bases between them. This CDR3 comprises 15 residues. Germline V gene data show CDR1 as LGHDT and CDR2 as YNNKEL (reference sequence). The CDR3 protein is CASSPGGVLTGELFF. The CDR3, as DNA: TGTGCCAGCAGCCCGGGCGGGGTTCTCACCGGGGAGCTGTTTTTT.

This clonotype was observed at least ten times. This chain connects TRBV15 to TRBJ2-1; the D gene could be TRBD1 or TRBD2 (5 bases each). The V gene's germline CDR1 is LNHNV and CDR2 YYDKDF (reference sequence). V lost 6 bases and J lost 1, with 16 bases in between. The CDR3 spans 16 residues. The CDR3 sequence is CATRFRDPFSYNEQFF. For the CDR3, the DNA is TGTGCCACCAGATTCCGGGACCCTTTTTCCTACAATGAGCAGTTCTTC.

This clonotype was observed a handful of times. The J gene is TRBJ2-5, the V gene TRBV9, with 9 bases fitting TRBD1. The junction had 3 bases not matched to a gene; V was cut back by 0 bases and J by 3 bases. From germline, CDR1 is SGDLS and CDR2 YYNGEE. This CDR3 has 15 amino acids. The CDR3 bases are TGTGCCAGCAGCGTAGGGGGGACAGGGAAAGAGACCCAGTACTTC. Amino acids: CASSVGGTGKETQYF.

This clonotype was recorded at least ten times. The J gene is TRBJ1-1, the V gene TRBV25-1, with TRBD1 matching over 7 bases. CDR3 length: 14 residues. The J segment lost 5 bases and the V segment lost 4 bases, leaving 7 bases of the junction unmatched. CDR1 MGHDK and CDR2 SYGVNS come from the germline V gene. In DNA, the CDR3 is TGTGCCAGCAGTGTCAACAGGGGCGGGACTGAAGCTTTCTTT. Translating gives CASSVNRGGTEAFF.

The DNA for the CDR3 is TGTGCCAGAAGCCCTAGGGAGGAGGGCCCCACTGAAGCTTTCTTT. Its translation is CARSPREEGPTEAFF. V is TRBV5-3 and J is TRBJ1-1; no firm D call. TRBV5-3 is placed among ORFs of uncertain function. CDR3 length equals 15 residues. V was clipped by 4 bases and J by 4 bases, with 17 bases between them.

The chain joins TRBV7-8 to TRBJ2-1; 9 bases agree with TRBD2. CDR3 length equals 18 residues. Germline-derived CDR1 and CDR2 are SGHVS and FQNEAQ. Germline trimming cut 1 base from V and 4 bases from J; bases unmatched to any gene: 11. This chain's CDR3 is CASSLGWGSGRFYNEQFF. Here the CDR3 DNA reads TGTGCCAGCAGCTTAGGGTGGGGTAGCGGGAGATTTTACAATGAGCAGTTCTTC. The variable domain in full, with the rest retrieved from reference TRBV7-8 and TRBJ2-1, is GAGVSQSPRYKVAKRGQDVALRCDPISGHVSLFWYQQALGQGPEFLTYFQNEAQLDKSGLPSDRFFAERPEGSVSTLKIQRTQQEDSAVYLCASSLGWGSGRFYNEQFFGPGTRLTVL.

This clonotype was seen many times. The chain combines TRBV7-2 with TRBJ1-6; a weak D match, TRBD1 (6 bases). The CDR3 has 13 amino acids. Germline assignment: CDR1 SGHTA and CDR2 FQGNSA. V lost 6 bases and J lost 9, with 12 bases in between. The CDR3 coding sequence is TGTGCCAGCAGGTTCGGGGGGGCTTCACCCCTCCACTTT. Translated, it gives CASRFGGASPLHF.

V usage is TRBV6-5 and J usage is TRBJ2-7; 8 nucleotides match TRBD1. The CDR3 totals 16 residues. V shed 0 bases, J shed 5 bases, and the junction held 9 bases outside the gene matches. From germline, CDR1 is MNHEY and CDR2 SVGAGI. The CDR3 DNA reads as TGTGCCAGCAGTTACTCGGCCCAGGGGGCGAGGAACGAGCAGTACTTC. It translates to CASSYSAQGARNEQYF.

The chain has TRBV5-1 and TRBJ2-2; D unclear. CDR3 size: 13 residues. V was trimmed by 5 bases and J by 5 bases, leaving 10 bases between them. Germline-derived CDR1 and CDR2 are SGHRS and YFSETQ. CDR3 in DNA: TGCGCCAGCAGGCAGGAGTGGACCGGGGAGCTGTTTTTT. It yields the protein CASRQEWTGELFF. The complete variable domain, with remaining parts taken from reference TRBV5-1 and TRBJ2-2, reads KAGVTQTPRYLIKTRGQQVTLSCSPISGHRSVSWYQQTPGQGLQFLFEYFSETQRNKGNFPGRFSGRQFSNSRSEMNVSTLELGDSALYLCASRQEWTGELFFGEGSRLTVL.

As regards this clonotype: The junction departs from germline at one end; a sequencing error may be responsible. This chain joins TRBV5-6 and TRBJ2-5; tentative D call: TRBD2 (6 bases). The CDR3 is 15 amino acids. Germline V gene lookup returns CDR1 SGHDT and CDR2 YYEEEE. In nucleotides, the CDR3 is TGTGTCAGCAGCACAGCCACCGGGACTCAGGAGACCCAGTACTTC. Its protein product is CVSSTATGTQETQYF.

The chain couples TRBV21-1 to TRBJ1-3. TRBV21-1 corresponds to a pseudogene. CDR3 length: 16 residues. The CDR3 reads CASSGIGSSSGNTIYF. Written as DNA, the CDR3 is TGTGCCAGCAGCGGCATCGGCTCGAGCTCTGGAAACACCATATATTTT.

This clonotype was recorded a few times. The chain employs TRBV7-2 and TRBJ2-2; TRBD2 matches at 7 bases. After removal of 5 bases from V and 0 bases from J, the junction contained 6 bases not matched to a gene. Germline CDR1 SGHTA, CDR2 FQGNSA. This CDR3 is built from 16 residues. The CDR3 coding sequence is TGTGCCAGCAGCGGGGTCGCGGGGGCGAACACCGGGGAGCTGTTTTTT. This codes for CASSGVAGANTGELFF.